This T cell receptor beta chain comes out of a study of shared clonotypes between healthy human individuals (dated by TCRdb to the early 2020s). In terms of the full investigation: The cohort comprised a couple of women and a few men aged 18 to 49 years. For each donor, three plates each were used for CD4 naive and CD4 memory, two plates were used for CD8 naive, and one plate was used for CD8 memory. To estimate repertoire size and how much clonotypes are shared between individuals, the study performed deep sequencing of blood TCR repertoires from a few healthy adults. To increase sequencing depth and limit assay-specific biases, different laboratories used diverse techniques to prepare libraries and sequence TCR repertoires. Each donor's leukapheresis produced roughly between about 0.9 and 9.5 billion PBMCs. What the work shows at the level of the full study, not this receptor alone: Rarefaction of sorted-subset datasets indicated incomplete sequencing despite the large sequencing depth. Across several donors, around 5.4% of naive CD4, approximately 3.6% of naive CD8, roughly 2.3% of memory CD4, and about 0.4% of memory CD8 clonotypes were shared. Because the study included a small number of donors, the genetic and exposure-history diversity represented was limited. Naive subsets generally had larger estimated clonotype richness than memory subsets. Higher generation probabilities were observed for clonotypes shared by all four sorted-subset donors than for non-shared clonotypes. Sampling was limited to blood, and TCR repertoires in tissue likely differ from TCR repertoires in blood. Based on pairwise subsampling, the degree of clonotype sharing among donors was expected to be affected by sequencing depth.

Using the deep immunoSEQ assay, TCR CDR3 regions were amplified from genomic DNA by multiplex PCR. Extracted genomic DNA from each cell subset was spread evenly across all wells of several immunoSEQ 96-well plates, with each plate serving as a replicate. For sorted subsets, 200 to 250 ng of genomic DNA, equivalent to 25,000 to 35,000 T cell genomes, went into each replicate PCR. Purified libraries were quantified with a Qubit 3.0 fluorometer, sized on a Bioanalyzer 2100, and re-quantified with the KAPA Library Quantification kit. A separate single-read 150-cycle Illumina NextSeq 550 flow cell was used to sequence each immunoSEQ 96-well plate. The authors processed their data as follows. Because the immunoSEQ output included only junctional sequences and no quality scores, the filtering could not be the same as the filtering used for full-length reads. To assign V/J genes and CDR3, sequences were annotated using PyIR, a Python wrapper for IgBLAST v1.9, with IMGT germline references. Any read was removed if the V/J assignment was weak (E-value above 1e-6), the CDR3 was missing, or the read contained stop codons, out-of-frame junctions, or ambiguous translated residues. V3J clonotypes were defined by identical inferred V gene, J gene, and CDR3 amino acid sequence. Percentage overlap between repertoires was calculated by dividing the number of shared unique clonotypes by the size of the smaller repertoire. Richness of each repertoire was evaluated using RTK rarefaction, the Chao1 estimator, and Recon v2.1 estimates of unobserved clonotypes. Generation probabilities for all TCRbeta clonotypes obtained by the gDNA method from several donors were computed using OLGA. Sourced from immuneACCESS, this table was stored by TCRdb with only in-frame sequences that have V and J called. A share of the clones is absent; for the studies checked, an unresolved V gene accounts for under half, and the remainder has no known explanation. The D gene and trimming were derived from the DNA, and the V and J assignments and clone size from that table. The sample has 2 million to 2.5 million clones on record, around 90% of them singletons. About 0.36% of the sample rests with the top ten.

Donors were healthy HIV-negative adults with no recently reported acute infections or vaccinations. All donors were Caucasian adults living in Nashville, Tennessee, USA. CD4+ T cells were enriched by magnetic negative selection, after which naive cells were positively selected on CD45RA and the negative fraction was taken as the memory subset. After blood collection by leukapheresis, PBMCs were isolated using Ficoll-Histopaque density gradient centrifugation and then cryopreserved in the vapor phase of liquid nitrogen. Purity and quantity of every magnetically sorted T cell population were checked by analytical flow cytometry. Genomic DNA was isolated from every sorted fraction and measured by UV absorbance on a Nanodrop 2000c. The CDR3 has 15 amino acids, counting the end cysteine and phenylalanine. Solely the CDR3 DNA is kept, with 45 bases framed from the first base. V loses 0 bases, J loses 2 bases, and the germline ends lie 9 bases apart. Based on the germline V gene, the CDR1 and CDR2 sequences are MNHEY and SVGAGI.

Details on this clone: No antigen is known for it. Base quality data are lacking; no much larger clone is found one base away.

The chain is assembled from TRBV6-5 and TRBJ2-3; the D gene lacks a confident call. The specimen sequenced was naive CD4+ T cells from PBMCs. The cell subset or site label, as the study defines it: CD45RA+ positively selected. The TCR originated in a man aged 18-30 years in good health. Some clones in this sample may be carry-over from other donors' samples. CDR3 region: CASSYSRQATDTQYF. The sequenced DNA is TGTGCCAGCAGTTACTCGAGGCAGGCCACAGATACGCAGTATTTT.